This T cell receptor delta chain is from a study of gamma-delta chains in newborns, infants, children. In the study overall: Innate gammadelta T cells reportedly expand polyclonally right after birth, driven by microbial exposure, per the title.

TCRdb reapplied CATT to the reads. The sample consists of 3,500 to 4,500 delta-chain clones, around 36% of them appearing once. The germline gives CDR1 GEAIGNYY, CDR2 EKD. V shed 4 bases, J shed 3 bases, and the junction held 5 bases outside the gene matches. This CDR3 is 15 amino acids long. By its share, this clone is large (0.1 to 1%). This sequence was found in a child who received the measles vaccine. The chain uses TRDV2 and TRDJ1; 12 bases are a match to TRDD3. The source material was blood. In DNA form, the CDR3 reads TGTGCCTGTGATGTACTGGGGGATACCCCCGATAAACTCATCTTT. Its translation is CACDVLGDTPDKLIF.